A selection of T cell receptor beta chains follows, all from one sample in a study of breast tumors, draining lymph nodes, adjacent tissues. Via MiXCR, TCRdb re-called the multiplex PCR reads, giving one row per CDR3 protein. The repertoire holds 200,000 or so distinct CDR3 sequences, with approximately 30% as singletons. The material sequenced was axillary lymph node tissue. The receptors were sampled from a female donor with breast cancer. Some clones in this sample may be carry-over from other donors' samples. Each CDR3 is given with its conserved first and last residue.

CDR3: CAISGGQETQYF
J: TRBJ2-5
V: TRBV10-3

CDR3: CASRGTGVQPQHF
J: TRBJ1-5
V: TRBV10-2

CDR3: CASSSPGLAGAGTDTQYF
J: TRBJ2-3
V: TRBV5-8

CDR3: CAWSWAVTDTQYF
J: TRBJ2-3
V: TRBV30

CDR3: CASSRTPDVGVGEQYF
J: TRBJ2-7
V: TRBV3-1

CDR3: CSAPGLAGYNEQFF
J: TRBJ2-1
V: TRBV20-1

CDR3: CASSLGGDEQFF
J: TRBJ2-1
V: TRBV12-3/TRBV12-4

CDR3: CASSAEGNLPGAFF
J: TRBJ1-1
V: TRBV2

CDR3: CSATPGTSGYGTDTQYF
J: TRBJ2-3
V: TRBV20-1

CDR3: CAWSGSSGNTDTQYF
J: TRBJ2-3
V: TRBV30

CDR3: CASSLAQIGGETQHF
J: TRBJ1-5
V: TRBV5-6

CDR3: CASSEARGQGADYGYTF
J: TRBJ1-2
V: TRBV6-1

CDR3: CASSPSGTRNIQYF
J: TRBJ2-4
V: TRBV19

CDR3: CASSLNPSGFNEQFF
J: TRBJ2-1
V: TRBV13

CDR3: CATSEGQNTEAFF
J: TRBJ1-1
V: TRBV15

CDR3: CASSLDPSVGTDTQYF
J: TRBJ2-3
V: TRBV5-4

CDR3: CASSLPGLENEQFF
J: TRBJ2-1
V: TRBV11-2

CDR3: CASSLGWGQVYGYTF
J: TRBJ1-2
V: TRBV7-2

CDR3: CASSPLAELYNEQFF
J: TRBJ2-1
V: TRBV4-2

CDR3: CASSLLAGVSYNEQFF
J: TRBJ2-1
V: TRBV7-9

CDR3: CASRPLAGESYNEQFF
J: TRBJ2-1
V: TRBV5-1

CDR3: CASSLVDGLAGGNEQFF
J: TRBJ2-1
V: TRBV7-9

CDR3: CASSRTGGGGYTF
J: TRBJ1-2
V: TRBV6-5

CDR3: CASSLGLAAKVSYNEQFF
J: TRBJ2-1
V: TRBV7-6

CDR3: CASSTRDSFNEKLFF
J: TRBJ1-4
V: TRBV7-2

CDR3: CASRWIGGSSYNEQFF
J: TRBJ2-1
V: TRBV5-5

CDR3: CASSLVRPGGRNEQFF
J: TRBJ2-1
V: TRBV5-4

CDR3: CASSRNRGTNEKLFF
J: TRBJ1-4
V: TRBV5-1

CDR3: CASSQQLFSYTF
J: TRBJ1-2
V: TRBV7-9

CDR3: CAWSDLEVNYGYTF
J: TRBJ1-2
V: TRBV30

CDR3: CASSQAGGRETQYF
J: TRBJ2-5
V: TRBV14

CDR3: CAWSVTGEAQYF
J: TRBJ2-5
V: TRBV30

CDR3: CSARPGVYEQYF
J: TRBJ2-7
V: TRBV20-1

CDR3: CASRSQALDNEQFF
J: TRBJ2-1
V: TRBV13

CDR3: CASSLTLGTREYRSYNEQFF
J: TRBJ2-1
V: TRBV7-9

CDR3: CASNLLKGGSGQPQHF
J: TRBJ1-5
V: TRBV12-3/TRBV12-4

CDR3: CASSAGGLTTYEQYF
J: TRBJ2-7
V: TRBV28

CDR3: CATSGGHTDTQYF
J: TRBJ2-3
V: TRBV24-1

CDR3: CASSPAYQGVEQYF
J: TRBJ2-7
V: TRBV11-1

CDR3: CASSPQGDNYGYTF
J: TRBJ1-2
V: TRBV18

CDR3: CAHQRDSTGELFF
J: TRBJ2-2
V: TRBV10-3

CDR3: CASSKLAGSTDTQYF
J: TRBJ2-3
V: TRBV28

CDR3: CASSQTSGGEQYF
J: TRBJ2-7
V: TRBV4-3

CDR3: CASSGRYRGARETQYF
J: TRBJ2-5
V: TRBV7-8

CDR3: CASSVGLVSGNTEAFF
J: TRBJ1-1
V: TRBV9

CDR3: CASSYIGTGRRNEQFF
J: TRBJ2-1
V: TRBV7-3

CDR3: CASSVSDSYYGGSPLHF
J: TRBJ1-6
V: TRBV9

CDR3: CASSRKTGFDEQYF
J: TRBJ2-7
V: TRBV4-1

CDR3: CASSPRQRTGELFF
J: TRBJ2-2
V: TRBV7-2

CDR3: CATSDSGGVTGEPFF
J: TRBJ2-2
V: TRBV24-1

CDR3: CASTRGSGTGELFF
J: TRBJ2-2
V: TRBV6-5

CDR3: CASSEDRGDEKLFF
J: TRBJ1-4
V: TRBV2

CDR3: CASSPYGAEKLFF
J: TRBJ1-4
V: TRBV5-1

CDR3: CASSPSPQGLYGYTF
J: TRBJ1-2
V: TRBV18

CDR3: CASSPNTGGVGELFF
J: TRBJ2-2
V: TRBV12-3/TRBV12-4

CDR3: CASRLYSSGANVLTF
J: TRBJ2-6
V: TRBV6-5

CDR3: CASSRSGGEKTQYF
J: TRBJ2-5
V: TRBV11-3

CDR3: CASSPRRGKGGNTEAFF
J: TRBJ1-1
V: TRBV19

CDR3: CASSPTGGNQPQHF
J: TRBJ1-5
V: TRBV9